The T cell receptor beta chain under discussion was sequenced for a study of OX40 agonist ivuxolimab in advanced cancers. Study-wide context: Those treated in dose escalation had hepatocellular carcinoma, melanoma, renal cell cancer or head and neck cancer. The study's findings and limits: CD8+ T cells averaged more expanded clones than CD4+.

With regard to this clone: Its target is unknown.

V lost 6 bases and J lost 0; bases outside the gene matches: 21. Germline V lookup: CDR1 MNHEY, CDR2 SMNVEV (reference sequence). The CDR3 totals 20 residues. Data came from immunoSEQ multiplex PCR; TCRdb stores just in-frame clones and leaves some out. The sample holds over 95,000 clones, more than 85% seen once. The clonotype originates from an adult with an advanced solid tumor such as melanoma, head and neck, liver or kidney cancer. Sequences were derived from CD4+ or CD8+ T cells sorted from blood, sampled in a trial of the OX40 agonist ivuxolimab. The chain has TRBV27 and TRBJ2-7; 9 bases are a match to TRBD2. CDR3 residues: CASSTRGGRFLAGYSYEQYF. The CDR3 DNA is TGTGCCAGCAGCACACGGGGGGGTAGGTTTCTAGCGGGATACTCCTACGAGCAGTACTTC.